Described below is a single T cell receptor beta chain sequence and its context. Its antigen is unknown. This specimen belongs to a study of cytomegalovirus exposure and HLA in healthy donors. At the level of the study: Sequencing of some 200 million T cells in an earlier analysis found 100 million or so unique TCR beta sequences. An early release of data contained around 80 million unique TCRs, which came from HLA-typed donors.

Overall study findings and caveats: Later analysis suggested links between common viral pathogens and several top significant clusters. Reportedly, diagnosis of cytomegalovirus status by the classifier showed high specificity and sensitivity.

The V and J ends lost 7 bases and 9 bases, in that order; junction bases with no gene match: 4. Per germline, CDR1 SEHNR and CDR2 FQNEAQ (reference sequence). The CDR3 totals 12 residues. 60 Vbeta and 13 Jbeta primers were used in PCR. Assay: immunoSEQ multiplex PCR; the TCRdb copy retains only in-frame clones and omits some. The sample has about 180,000 clones, roughly 83% seen once. The clonotype comes from a young man in good health and CMV-seronegative. The genes are TRBV7-9 and TRBJ1-5, with 9 bases identical to TRBD1. Sequenced material: PBMCs. CDR3 sequence: CASTEGQGPQHF. The CDR3 nucleotides read TGTGCCAGCACCGAGGGACAGGGGCCCCAGCATTTT.